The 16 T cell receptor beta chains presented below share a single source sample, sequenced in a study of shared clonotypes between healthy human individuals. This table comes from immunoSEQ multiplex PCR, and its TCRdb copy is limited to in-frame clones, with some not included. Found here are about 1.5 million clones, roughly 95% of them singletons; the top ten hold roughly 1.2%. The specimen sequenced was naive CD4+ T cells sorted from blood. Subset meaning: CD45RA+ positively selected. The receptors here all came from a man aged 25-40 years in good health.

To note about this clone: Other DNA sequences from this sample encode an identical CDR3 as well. CDR3 nucleotide sequence: TGTGCCAGCAGTTATTCTGGGGGCAATCAGCCCCAGCATTTT. Its translation: CASSYSGGNQPQHF. The chain is built from TRBV6-5 and TRBJ1-5; D is undetermined. Germline V lookup: CDR1 MNHEY, CDR2 SVGAGI. This CDR3 region has 14 residues. Trimming shortened V by 3 bases and J by 2 bases, and 8 bases separated the two germline ends.

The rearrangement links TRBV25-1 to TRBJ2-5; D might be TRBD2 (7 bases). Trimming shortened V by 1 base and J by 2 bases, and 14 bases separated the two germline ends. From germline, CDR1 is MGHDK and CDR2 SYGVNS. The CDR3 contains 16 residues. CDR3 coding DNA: TGTGCCAGCAGTGAATGGGGGGGCGTGGGACAAGAGACCCAGTACTTC. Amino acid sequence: CASSEWGGVGQETQYF.

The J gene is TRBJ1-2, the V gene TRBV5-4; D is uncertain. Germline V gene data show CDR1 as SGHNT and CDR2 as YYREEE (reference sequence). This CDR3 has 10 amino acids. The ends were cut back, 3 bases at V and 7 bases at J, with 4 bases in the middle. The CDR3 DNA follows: TGTGCCAGCAGCTCACCTGGCTACACCTTC. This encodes CASSSPGYTF.

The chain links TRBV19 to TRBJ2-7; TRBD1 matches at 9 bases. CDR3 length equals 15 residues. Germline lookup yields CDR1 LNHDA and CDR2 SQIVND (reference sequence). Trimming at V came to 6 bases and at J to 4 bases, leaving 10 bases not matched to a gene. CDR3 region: CASSRAGTGLYEQYF. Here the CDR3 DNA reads TGTGCCAGTAGCCGCGCCGGGACAGGGCTATACGAGCAGTACTTC.

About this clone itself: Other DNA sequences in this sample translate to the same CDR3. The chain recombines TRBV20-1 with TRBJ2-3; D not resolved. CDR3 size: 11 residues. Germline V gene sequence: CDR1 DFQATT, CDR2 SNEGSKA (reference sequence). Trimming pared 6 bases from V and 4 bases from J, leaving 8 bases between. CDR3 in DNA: TGCAGTGCCAGCCCGGCAGATACGCAGTATTTT. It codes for CSASPADTQYF.

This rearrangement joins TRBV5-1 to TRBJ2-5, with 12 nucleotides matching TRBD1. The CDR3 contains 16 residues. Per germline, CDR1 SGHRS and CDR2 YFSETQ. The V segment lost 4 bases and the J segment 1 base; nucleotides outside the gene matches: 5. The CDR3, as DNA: TGCGCCAGCAGCCCAGCGGGACAGGGGGCCCAAGAGACCCAGTACTTC. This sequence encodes CASSPAGQGAQETQYF.

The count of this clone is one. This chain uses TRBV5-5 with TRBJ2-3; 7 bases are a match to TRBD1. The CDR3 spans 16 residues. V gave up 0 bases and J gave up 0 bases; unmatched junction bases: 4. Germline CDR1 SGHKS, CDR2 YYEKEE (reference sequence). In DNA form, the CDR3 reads TGTGCCAGCAGCTTGGCAGGACAGGAGAGCACAGATACGCAGTATTTT. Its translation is CASSLAGQESTDTQYF.

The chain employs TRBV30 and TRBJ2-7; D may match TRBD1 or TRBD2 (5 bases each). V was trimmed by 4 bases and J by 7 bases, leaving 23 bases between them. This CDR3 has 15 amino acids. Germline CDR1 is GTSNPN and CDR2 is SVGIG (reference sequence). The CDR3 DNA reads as TGTGCCTGGATTAATGGGAGACTACGAGGGGCAGAGCAGTACTTC. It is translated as CAWINGRLRGAEQYF.

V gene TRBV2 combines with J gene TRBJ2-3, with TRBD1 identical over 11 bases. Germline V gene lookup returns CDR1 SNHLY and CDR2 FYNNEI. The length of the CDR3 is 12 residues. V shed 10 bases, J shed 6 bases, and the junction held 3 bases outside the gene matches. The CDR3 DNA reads TGTGCCACACGGGACAGGGGGGATACGCAGTATTTT. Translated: CATRDRGDTQYF.

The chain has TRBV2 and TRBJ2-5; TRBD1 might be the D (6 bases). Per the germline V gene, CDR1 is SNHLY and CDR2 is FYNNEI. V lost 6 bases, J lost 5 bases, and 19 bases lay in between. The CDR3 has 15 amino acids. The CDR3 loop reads CASSPLTGNGETQYF. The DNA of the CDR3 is TGTGCCAGCAGCCCGCTGACAGGCAACGGGGAGACCCAGTACTTC.

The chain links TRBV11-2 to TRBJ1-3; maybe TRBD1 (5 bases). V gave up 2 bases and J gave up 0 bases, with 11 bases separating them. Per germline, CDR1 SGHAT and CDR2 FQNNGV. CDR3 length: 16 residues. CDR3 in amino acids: CASSLRGDLSGNTIYF. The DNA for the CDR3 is TGTGCCAGCAGCTTAAGAGGGGACCTCTCTGGAAACACCATATATTTT.

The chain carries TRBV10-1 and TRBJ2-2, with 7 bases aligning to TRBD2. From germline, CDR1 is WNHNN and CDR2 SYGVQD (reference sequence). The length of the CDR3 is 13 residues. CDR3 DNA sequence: TGCGGCTCTGCGGGAGATAACACCGGGGAGCTGTTTTTT. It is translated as CGSAGDNTGELFF.

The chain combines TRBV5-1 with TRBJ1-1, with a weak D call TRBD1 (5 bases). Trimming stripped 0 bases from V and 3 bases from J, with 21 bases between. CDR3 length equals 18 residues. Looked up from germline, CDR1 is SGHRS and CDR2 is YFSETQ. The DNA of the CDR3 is TGCGCCAGCAGCTTGGGTGATCGGAGTCGGGACGGGTACACTGAAGCTTTCTTT. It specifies CASSLGDRSRDGYTEAFF.

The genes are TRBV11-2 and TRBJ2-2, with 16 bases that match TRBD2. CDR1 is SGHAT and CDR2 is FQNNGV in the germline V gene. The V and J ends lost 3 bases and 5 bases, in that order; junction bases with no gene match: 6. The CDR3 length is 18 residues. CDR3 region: CASSFRGLAGGRTGELFF. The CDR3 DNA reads TGTGCCAGCAGCTTCCGGGGACTAGCGGGAGGGAGGACCGGGGAGCTGTTTTTT.

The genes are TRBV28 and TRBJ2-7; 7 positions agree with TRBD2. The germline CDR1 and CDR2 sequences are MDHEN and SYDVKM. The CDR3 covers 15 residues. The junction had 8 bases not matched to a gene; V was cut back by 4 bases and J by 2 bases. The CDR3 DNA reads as TGTGCCAGCAGTTCCTTCGGGGGGATCGCCTACGAGCAGTACTTC. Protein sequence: CASSSFGGIAYEQYF. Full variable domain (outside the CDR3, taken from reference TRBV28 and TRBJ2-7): DVKVTQSSRYLVKRTGEKVFLECVQDMDHENMFWYRQDPGLGLRLIYFSYDVKMKEKGDIPEGYSVSREKKERFSLILESASTNQTSMYLCASSSFGGIAYEQYFGPGTRLTVT.

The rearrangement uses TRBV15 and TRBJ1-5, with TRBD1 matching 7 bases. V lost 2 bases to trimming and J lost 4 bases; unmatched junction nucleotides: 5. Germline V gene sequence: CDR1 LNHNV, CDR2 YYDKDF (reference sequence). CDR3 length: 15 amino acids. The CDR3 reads CATSRSLDRNQPQHF. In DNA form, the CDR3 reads TGTGCCACCAGCAGATCCCTGGACAGGAATCAGCCCCAGCATTTT.